This T cell receptor (beta chain) is from a study of blood T cells in healthy people across ages. In the study overall: With template switching, about one barcoded beta molecule was captured per two T cells.

Germline CDR1 and CDR2: LGHNA and YNFKEQ. The CDR3 totals 17 residues. General study points: Naive T cell percentage by flow cytometry tracked strongly with beta diversity. Bulk PBMC profiling left naive and antigen-experienced comparisons inconclusive. Roughly linearly, TCR beta diversity per million T cells fell as age increased.

With a J-beta primer mix and a sample-barcoded 5' primer, a second PCR ran roughly 7 to 11 cycles. TCRdb itself ran the 5' RACE reads through MiXCR, one entry per CDR3 protein. The sample comprises some 900,000 distinct CDR3 sequences, around 48% of which are singletons, and around an eighth rests with the top ten. Comment on this clonotype: Its antigen is unidentified. One end of the junction varies from germline; a read error may be responsible.

The source of this sequence is a man younger than 45 in good health. Source material: blood. This chain connects TRBV4-2 to TRBJ1-2, with a possible D match to TRBD1 (6 bases). DNA of the CDR3: TGTGCCGGCAGCCAGCTCCTATCCAGGGGCGAACACTATGGCTACACCTTC. As protein: CAGSQLLSRGEHYGYTF.